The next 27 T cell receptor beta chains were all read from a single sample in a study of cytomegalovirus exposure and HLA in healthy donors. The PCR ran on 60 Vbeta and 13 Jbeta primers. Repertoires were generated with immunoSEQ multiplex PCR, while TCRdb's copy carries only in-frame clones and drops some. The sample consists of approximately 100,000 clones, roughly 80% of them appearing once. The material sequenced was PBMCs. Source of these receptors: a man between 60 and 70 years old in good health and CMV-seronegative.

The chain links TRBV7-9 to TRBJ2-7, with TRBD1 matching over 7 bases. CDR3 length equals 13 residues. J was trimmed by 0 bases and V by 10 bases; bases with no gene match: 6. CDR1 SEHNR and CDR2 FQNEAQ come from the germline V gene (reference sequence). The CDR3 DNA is TGTGCCATACTTCGGGACAGCTCCTACGAGCAGTACTTC. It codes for CAILRDSSYEQYF.

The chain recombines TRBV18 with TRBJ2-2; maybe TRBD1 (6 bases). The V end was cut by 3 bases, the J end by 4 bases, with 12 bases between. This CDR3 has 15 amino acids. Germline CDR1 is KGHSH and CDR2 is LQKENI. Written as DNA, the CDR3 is TGTGCCAGCTCACCCCGACAGGCGGGCACCGGGGAGCTGTTTTTT. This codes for CASSPRQAGTGELFF.

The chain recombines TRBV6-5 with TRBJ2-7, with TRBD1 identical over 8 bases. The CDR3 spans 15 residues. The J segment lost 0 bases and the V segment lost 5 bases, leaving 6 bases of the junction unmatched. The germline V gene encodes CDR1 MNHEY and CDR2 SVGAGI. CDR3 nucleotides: TGTGCCAGCAGTCGGACAGGGTCAAGCTCCTACGAGCAGTACGTC. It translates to CASSRTGSSSYEQYV.

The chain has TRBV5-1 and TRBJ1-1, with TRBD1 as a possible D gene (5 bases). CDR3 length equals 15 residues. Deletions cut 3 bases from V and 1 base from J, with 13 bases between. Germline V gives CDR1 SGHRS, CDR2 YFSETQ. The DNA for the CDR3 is TGCGCCAGCAGCTCCTCAGGGCGGGGGAACACTGAAGCTTTCTTT. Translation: CASSSSGRGNTEAFF.

CDR3 nucleotide sequence: TGTGCCGGAGACGTCACAGGGGGAGGCTATGGCTACACCTTC. This sequence encodes CAGDVTGGGYGYTF. The chain joins TRBV7-9 to TRBJ1-2; 8 bases map to TRBD1. The germline gives CDR1 SEHNR, CDR2 FQNEAQ (reference sequence). V shed 11 bases, J shed 4 bases, and the junction held 12 bases outside the gene matches. The CDR3 runs 14 residues.

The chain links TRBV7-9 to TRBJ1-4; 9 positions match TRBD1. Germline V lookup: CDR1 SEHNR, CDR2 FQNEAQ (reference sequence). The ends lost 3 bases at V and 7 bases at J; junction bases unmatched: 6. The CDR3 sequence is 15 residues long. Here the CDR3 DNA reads TGTGCCAGCAGCTTGGCACAGGGGGCGCGTGAAAAACTGTTTTTT. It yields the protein CASSLAQGAREKLFF. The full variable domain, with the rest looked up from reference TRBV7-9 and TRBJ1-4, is DTGVSQNPRHKITKRGQNVTFRCDPISEHNRLYWYRQTLGQGPEFLTYFQNEAQLEKSRLLSDRFSAERPKGSFSTLEIQRTEQGDSAMYLCASSLAQGAREKLFFGSGTQLSVL.

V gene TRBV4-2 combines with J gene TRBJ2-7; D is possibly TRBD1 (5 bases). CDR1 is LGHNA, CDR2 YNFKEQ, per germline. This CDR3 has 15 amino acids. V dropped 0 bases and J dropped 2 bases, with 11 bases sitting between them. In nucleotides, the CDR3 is TGTGCCAGCAGCCAAGAACCAGGGTGGACCTACGAGCAGTACGTC. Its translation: CASSQEPGWTYEQYV.

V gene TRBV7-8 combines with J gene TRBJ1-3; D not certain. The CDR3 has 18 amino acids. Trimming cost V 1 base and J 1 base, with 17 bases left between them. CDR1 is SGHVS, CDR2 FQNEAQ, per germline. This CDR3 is CASSLEIRAATSGNTIYF. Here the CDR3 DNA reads TGTGCCAGCAGCTTAGAAATCCGTGCAGCGACGTCTGGAAACACCATATATTTT.

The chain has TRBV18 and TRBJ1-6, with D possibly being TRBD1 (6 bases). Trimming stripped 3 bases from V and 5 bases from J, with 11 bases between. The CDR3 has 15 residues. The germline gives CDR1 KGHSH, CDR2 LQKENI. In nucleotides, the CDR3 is TGTGCCAGCTCACCTTCGGGACACGATAATTCACCCCTCCACTTT. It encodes CASSPSGHDNSPLHF.

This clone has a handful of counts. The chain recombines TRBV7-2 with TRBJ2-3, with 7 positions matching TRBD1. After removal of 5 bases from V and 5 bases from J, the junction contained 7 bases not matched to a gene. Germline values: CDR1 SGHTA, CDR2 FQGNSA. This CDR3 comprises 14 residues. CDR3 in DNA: TGTGCCAGCAGCCCAACAGGGGCCCGAGATACGCAGTATTTT. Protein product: CASSPTGARDTQYF.

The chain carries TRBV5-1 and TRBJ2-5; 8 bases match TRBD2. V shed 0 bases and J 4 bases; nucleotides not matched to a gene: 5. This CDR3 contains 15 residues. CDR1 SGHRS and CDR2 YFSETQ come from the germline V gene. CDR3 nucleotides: TGCGCCAGCAGCTTGGTAACGGGGGGGCCAGAGACCCAGTACTTC. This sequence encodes CASSLVTGGPETQYF.

In nucleotides, the CDR3 is TGCGCCAGCAGCCAAGAAATCCGGGAGGGTCTCTATGGCTACACCTTC. It translates to CASSQEIREGLYGYTF. The chain links TRBV4-3 to TRBJ1-2; D is unclear. Germline CDR1 and CDR2: LGHNA and YSLEER. The CDR3 consists of 16 residues. Trimming removed 0 bases at V and 4 bases at J, with 15 bases between.

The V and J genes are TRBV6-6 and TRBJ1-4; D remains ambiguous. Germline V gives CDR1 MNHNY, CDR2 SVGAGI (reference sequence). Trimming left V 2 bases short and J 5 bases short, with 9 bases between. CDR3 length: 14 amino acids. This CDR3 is CASSYADSNEKLFF. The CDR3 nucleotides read TGTGCCAGCAGTTACGCAGACTCAAATGAAAAACTGTTTTTT.

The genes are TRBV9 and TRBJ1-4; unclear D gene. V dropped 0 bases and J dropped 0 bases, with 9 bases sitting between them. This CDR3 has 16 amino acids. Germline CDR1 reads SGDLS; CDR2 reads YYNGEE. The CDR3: CASSVGHGATNEKLFF. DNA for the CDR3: TGTGCCAGCAGCGTAGGTCACGGGGCAACTAATGAAAAACTGTTTTTT.

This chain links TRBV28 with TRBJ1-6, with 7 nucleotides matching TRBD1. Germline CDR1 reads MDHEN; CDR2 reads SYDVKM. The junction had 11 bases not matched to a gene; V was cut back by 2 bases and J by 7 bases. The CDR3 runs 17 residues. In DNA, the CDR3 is TGTGCCAGCAGTTTACCCCGACAGGGAATATCGAATTCACCCCTCCACTTT. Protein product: CASSLPRQGISNSPLHF.

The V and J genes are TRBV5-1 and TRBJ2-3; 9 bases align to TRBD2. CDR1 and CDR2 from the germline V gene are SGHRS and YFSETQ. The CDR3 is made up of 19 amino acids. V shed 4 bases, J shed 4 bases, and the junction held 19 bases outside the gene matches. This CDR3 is CASSPDGRGGSFGADTQYF. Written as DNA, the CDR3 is TGCGCCAGCAGCCCCGACGGGCGGGGGGGCTCTTTCGGGGCAGATACGCAGTATTTT. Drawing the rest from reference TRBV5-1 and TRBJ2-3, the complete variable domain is KAGVTQTPRYLIKTRGQQVTLSCSPISGHRSVSWYQQTPGQGLQFLFEYFSETQRNKGNFPGRFSGRQFSNSRSEMNVSTLELGDSALYLCASSPDGRGGSFGADTQYFGPGTRLTVL.

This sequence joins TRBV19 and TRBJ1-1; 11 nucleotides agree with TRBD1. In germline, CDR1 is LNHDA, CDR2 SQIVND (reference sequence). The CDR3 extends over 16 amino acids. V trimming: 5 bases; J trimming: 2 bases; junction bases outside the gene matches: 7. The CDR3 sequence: CASSGGQGVKNTEAFF. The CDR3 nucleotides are TGTGCCAGTAGTGGGGGACAGGGGGTTAAAAACACTGAAGCTTTCTTT.

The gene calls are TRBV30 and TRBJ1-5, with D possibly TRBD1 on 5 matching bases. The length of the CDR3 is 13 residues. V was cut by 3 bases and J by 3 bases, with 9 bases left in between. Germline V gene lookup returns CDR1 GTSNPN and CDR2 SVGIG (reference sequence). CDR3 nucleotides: TGTGCCTGGAGCGGGGGGTACAATCAGCCCCAGCATTTT. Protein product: CAWSGGYNQPQHF.

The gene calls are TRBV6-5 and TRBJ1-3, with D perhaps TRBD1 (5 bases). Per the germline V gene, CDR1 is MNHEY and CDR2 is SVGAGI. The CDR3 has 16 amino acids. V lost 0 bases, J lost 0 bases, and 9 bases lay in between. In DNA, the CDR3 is TGTGCCAGCAGTTACTCGTTGGGGGGCTCTGGAAACACCATATATTTT. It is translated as CASSYSLGGSGNTIYF.

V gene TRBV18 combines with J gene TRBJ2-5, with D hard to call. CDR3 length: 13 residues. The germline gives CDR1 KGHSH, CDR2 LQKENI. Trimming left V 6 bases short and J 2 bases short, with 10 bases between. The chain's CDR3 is CASSIGQQETQYF. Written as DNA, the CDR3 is TGTGCCAGCTCGATCGGTCAACAAGAGACCCAGTACTTC.

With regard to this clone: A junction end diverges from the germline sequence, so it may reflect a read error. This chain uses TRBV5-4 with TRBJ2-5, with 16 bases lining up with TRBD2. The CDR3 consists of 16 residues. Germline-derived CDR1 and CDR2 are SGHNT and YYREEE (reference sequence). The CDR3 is CASSPGTSGGEETRYF. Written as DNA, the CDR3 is TGTGCCAGCAGCCCGGGGACTAGCGGGGGGGAAGAGACCCGGTACTTC.

This chain's CDR3 is CSVGIQLNTEAFF. CDR3 DNA sequence: TGCAGCGTTGGAATACAGCTGAACACTGAAGCTTTCTTT. The V gene is TRBV29-1, the J gene TRBJ1-1; unclear D gene. The CDR3 spans 13 residues. V shed 4 bases and J shed 0 bases, with 9 bases lying between them. Germline values: CDR1 SQVTM, CDR2 ANQGSEA.

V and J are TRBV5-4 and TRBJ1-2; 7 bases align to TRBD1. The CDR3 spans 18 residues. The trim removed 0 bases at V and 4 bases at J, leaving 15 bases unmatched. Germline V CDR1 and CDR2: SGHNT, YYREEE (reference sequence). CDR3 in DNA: TGTGCCAGCAGCTTGGCCGGGACAGCGCACCGCCCTGGCTATGGCTACACCTTC. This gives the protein CASSLAGTAHRPGYGYTF. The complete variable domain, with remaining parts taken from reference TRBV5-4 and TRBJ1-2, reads ETGVTQSPTHLIKTRGQQVTLRCSSQSGHNTVSWYQQALGQGPQFIFQYYREEENGRGNFPPRFSGLQFPNYSSELNVNALELDDSALYLCASSLAGTAHRPGYGYTFGSGTRLTVV.

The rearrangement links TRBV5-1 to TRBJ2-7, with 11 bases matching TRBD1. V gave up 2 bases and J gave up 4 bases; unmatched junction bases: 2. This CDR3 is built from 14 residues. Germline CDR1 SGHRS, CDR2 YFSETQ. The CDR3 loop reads CASSFGTGGYEQYF. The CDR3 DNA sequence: TGCGCCAGCAGCTTTGGGACAGGGGGGTACGAGCAGTACTTC.

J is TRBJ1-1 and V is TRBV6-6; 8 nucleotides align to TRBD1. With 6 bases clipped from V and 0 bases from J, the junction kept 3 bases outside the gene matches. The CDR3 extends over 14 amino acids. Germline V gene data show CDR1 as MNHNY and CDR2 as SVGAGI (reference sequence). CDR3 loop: CASSRDRMNTEAFF. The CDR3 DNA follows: TGTGCCAGCAGCCGGGACAGGATGAACACTGAAGCTTTCTTT.

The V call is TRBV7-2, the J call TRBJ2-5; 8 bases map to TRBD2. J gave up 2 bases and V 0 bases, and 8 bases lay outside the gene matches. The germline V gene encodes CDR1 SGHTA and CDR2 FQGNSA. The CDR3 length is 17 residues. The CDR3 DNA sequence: TGTGCCAGCAGCTTAGCGCTAATCGGGGGGGGGCAAGAGACCCAGTACTTC. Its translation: CASSLALIGGGQETQYF.

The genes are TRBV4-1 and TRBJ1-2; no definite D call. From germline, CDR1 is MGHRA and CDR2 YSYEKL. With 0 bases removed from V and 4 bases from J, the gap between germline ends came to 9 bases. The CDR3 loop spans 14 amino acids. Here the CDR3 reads CASSQEQSFYGYTF. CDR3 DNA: TGCGCCAGCAGCCAAGAACAGAGCTTCTATGGCTACACCTTC.